The 13 T cell receptor beta chains below were found in one sample sequenced in a study of blood T cell repertoires in COVID-19. Sequencing used immunoSEQ multiplex PCR; TCRdb keeps in-frame clones, though not all of them. The sample holds about 360,000 clones; around nine tenths are singletons and the top ten take roughly 3.1%. The sample was peripheral blood. All receptors derive from a human donor in a cohort sampled during active COVID-19.

The rearrangement links TRBV5-5 to TRBJ1-1; the D is unclear. Trimming removed 0 bases from V and 0 bases from J, with 9 bases in between. CDR1 is SGHKS, CDR2 YYEKEE, per germline (reference sequence). The CDR3 is 15 amino acids. The CDR3 sequence: CASSLVAALNTEAFF. The DNA of the CDR3 is TGTGCCAGCAGCTTGGTTGCGGCTTTGAACACTGAAGCTTTCTTT.

This sequence joins TRBV5-1 and TRBJ2-5; 8 positions agree with TRBD1. Germline V gene sequence: CDR1 SGHRS, CDR2 YFSETQ. V lost 6 bases and J lost 2; bases outside the gene matches: 0. This CDR3 has 12 residues. The CDR3 loop reads CASNRGQETQYF. CDR3 bases: TGCGCCAGCAACAGGGGGCAAGAGACCCAGTACTTC.

This clone was recorded a few times. This chain connects TRBV4-1 to TRBJ1-1, with 8 nucleotides matching TRBD1. The V segment lost 6 bases and the J segment 4 bases; nucleotides outside the gene matches: 7. Germline lookup yields CDR1 MGHRA and CDR2 YSYEKL. The CDR3 spans 14 residues. Written as DNA, the CDR3 is TGCGCCAGCAGGTGGACAGGGAAGGGCACTGAAGCTTTCTTT. This gives the protein CASRWTGKGTEAFF.

V usage is TRBV4-1 and J usage is TRBJ2-1; 7 bases are a match to TRBD2. The CDR3 spans 14 residues. From germline, CDR1 is MGHRA and CDR2 YSYEKL. V was pared by 0 bases and J by 8 bases, with 4 bases of the junction left unmatched. CDR3 protein: CASSQDLRGDEQFF. In DNA form, the CDR3 reads TGCGCCAGCAGCCAAGACCTTCGGGGGGATGAGCAGTTCTTC.

The rearrangement joins TRBV5-4 to TRBJ2-2, with TRBD2 matching over 9 bases. This CDR3 contains 18 residues. V was pared by 4 bases and J by 5 bases, with 15 bases of the junction left unmatched. CDR1 SGHNT and CDR2 YYREEE come from the germline V gene (reference sequence). The CDR3 is CASSKVRRGGPRTGELFF. The CDR3 nucleotides read TGTGCCAGCAGCAAAGTACGGCGGGGGGGCCCGCGAACCGGGGAGCTGTTTTTT.

This chain joins TRBV6-5 and TRBJ2-1, with 13 bases identical to TRBD2. Germline-derived CDR1 and CDR2 are MNHEY and SVGAGI. The CDR3 consists of 16 residues. V lost 2 bases and J lost 5; bases outside the gene matches: 3. CDR3 coding DNA: TGTGCCAGCAGTTACCATGGGACTAGCGGGGACAATGAGCAGTTCTTC. Translation: CASSYHGTSGDNEQFF.

This sequence joins TRBV11-3 and TRBJ2-1; 8 nucleotides line up with TRBD1. The V gene's germline CDR1 is SGHNT and CDR2 YENEEA. With V trimmed by 5 bases and J by 9 bases, 12 bases remained unmatched. The CDR3 contains 15 residues. CDR3 loop: CASSLGQAAVSEQFF. The CDR3 DNA reads as TGTGCCAGCAGCCTGGGACAGGCGGCCGTAAGTGAGCAGTTCTTC.

The V gene is TRBV11-2, the J gene TRBJ2-3, with D uncertain. The CDR3 runs 13 residues. The ends were cut back, 0 bases at V and 5 bases at J, with 6 bases in the middle. The germline gives CDR1 SGHAT, CDR2 FQNNGV. CDR3 nucleotide sequence: TGTGCCAGCAGCTTAGAACAGCTAGATACGCAGTATTTT. Its protein is CASSLEQLDTQYF. Full variable domain (outside the CDR3, taken from reference TRBV11-2 and TRBJ2-3): EAGVAQSPRYKIIEKRQSVAFWCNPISGHATLYWYQQILGQGPKLLIQFQNNGVVDDSQLPKDRFSAERLKGVDSTLKIQPAKLEDSAVYLCASSLEQLDTQYFGPGTRLTVL.

The rearrangement joins TRBV7-3 to TRBJ2-7; no firm D call. The CDR3 has 13 residues. Germline lookup yields CDR1 SGHTA and CDR2 FQGTGA. V lost 8 bases, J lost 3 bases, and 14 bases lay in between. The CDR3 is CASSQVKFYEQYF. CDR3 in DNA: TGTGCCAGCTCCCAGGTAAAATTCTACGAGCAGTACTTC.

The rearrangement uses TRBV14 and TRBJ2-7; D not resolved. There are 12 residues in the CDR3. Trimming stripped 1 base from V and 4 bases from J, with 5 bases between. Germline CDR1 and CDR2: SGHDN and FVKESK. As DNA, the CDR3 is TGTGCCAGCAGCCAAGCCCAATACGAGCAGTACTTC. This gives the protein CASSQAQYEQYF.

This chain links TRBV7-6 with TRBJ1-1, with D perhaps TRBD1 (5 bases). The CDR3 sequence is 13 residues long. The V gene lost 3 bases and the J gene lost 2 bases, with 7 bases spanning the gap. Germline assignment: CDR1 SGHVS and CDR2 FNYEAQ. The CDR3 coding sequence is TGTGCCAGCAGCTTGACAGACAACACTGAAGCTTTCTTT. Its translation is CASSLTDNTEAFF.

V is TRBV7-2 and J is TRBJ2-2, with TRBD2 matching 8 bases. CDR3 length: 17 residues. Unmatched junction bases numbered 9, after V lost 2 bases and J lost 4 bases. Germline lookup yields CDR1 SGHTA and CDR2 FQGNSA. CDR3 in amino acids: CASSLWGNRGGTGELFF. The CDR3 coding sequence is TGTGCCAGCAGCTTATGGGGGAACCGGGGGGGCACCGGGGAGCTGTTTTTT.

The genes are TRBV28 and TRBJ1-2; D ambiguous. CDR3 size: 13 residues. V was shortened by 9 bases and J by 6 bases, with 17 bases between the two germline ends. Germline CDR1 and CDR2: MDHEN and SYDVKM. CDR3 region: CASTYEEKDGYTF. In DNA, the CDR3 is TGTGCCAGTACCTACGAGGAAAAAGATGGCTACACCTTC.